This TCR beta chain was captured in a study of T cells in Graves' hyperthyroidism and ophthalmopathy. PBMCs stemmed from around 9.3 ml fresh peripheral blood. The CDR3 contains 15 residues. Between the trimmed V and J ends, which lost 4 bases and 2 bases, there was a span of 11 bases. CDR1 is LGHDT and CDR2 is YNNKEL in the germline V gene (reference sequence). This clonotype was detected a few times. The CDR3 regions of TCR beta were amplified from RNA transcripts. HTBI primers were used for first-round RT-PCR of the TCR CDR3. TCRdb called the multiplex PCR reads again in MiXCR, with one record for every CDR3 protein. The data contain more than 500,000 distinct CDR3 sequences, around 15% of them singletons.

V gene TRBV3-1 combines with J gene TRBJ2-2, with a possible D match to TRBD1 (6 bases). The specimen sequenced was blood. This receptor was identified in a woman in her twenties or thirties with Graves' ophthalmopathy. The CDR3 sequence: CASSLRDTNTGELFF. DNA for the CDR3: TGTGCCAGCAGCCTCCGGGACACCAACACCGGGGAGCTGTTTTTT.